This T cell receptor (beta chain) originates from a study of cytomegalovirus exposure and HLA in healthy donors. General study results and limits: The classifier reportedly diagnosed cytomegalovirus status with high sensitivity and specificity. Later analysis identified a missense DCLRE1C variant that was linked to TCR beta V- and J-gene trimming.

As regards this clone: Its antigen is undetermined.

Trimming at V came to 0 bases and at J to 5 bases, leaving 11 bases not matched to a gene. The CDR3 has 19 amino acids. CDR1 and CDR2 from the germline V gene are LNHNV and YYDKDF (reference sequence). The PCR ran on 60 Vbeta and 13 Jbeta primers. Only in-frame clones appear in the TCRdb table, and some are missing; sequencing was by immunoSEQ multiplex PCR. The repertoire consists of approximately 140,000 clones, with around 80% occurring once and the leading ten covering around 3.2%. The rearrangement uses TRBV15 and TRBJ2-5, with 14 positions matching TRBD2. The receptor comes from a man aged 40-55 years in good health and CMV-seronegative. The sequenced sample was PBMCs. The CDR3 bases are TGTGCCACCAGCAGAGACCCCGGACTAGCGGGGGGTCGATGGGAGACCCAGTACTTC. Translated: CATSRDPGLAGGRWETQYF.